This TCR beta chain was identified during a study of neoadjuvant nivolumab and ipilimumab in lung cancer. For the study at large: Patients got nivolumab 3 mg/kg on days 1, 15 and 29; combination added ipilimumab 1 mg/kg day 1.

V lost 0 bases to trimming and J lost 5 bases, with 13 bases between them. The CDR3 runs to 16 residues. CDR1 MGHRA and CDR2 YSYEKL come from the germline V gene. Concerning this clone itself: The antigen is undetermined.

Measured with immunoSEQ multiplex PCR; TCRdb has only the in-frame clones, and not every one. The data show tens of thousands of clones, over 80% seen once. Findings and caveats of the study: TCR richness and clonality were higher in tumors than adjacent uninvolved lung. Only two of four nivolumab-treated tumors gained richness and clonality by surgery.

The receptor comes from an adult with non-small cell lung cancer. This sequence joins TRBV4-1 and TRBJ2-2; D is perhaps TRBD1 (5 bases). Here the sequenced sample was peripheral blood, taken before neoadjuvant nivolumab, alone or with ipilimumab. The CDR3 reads CASSQDIQGPTGELFF. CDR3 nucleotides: TGCGCCAGCAGCCAAGATATCCAGGGCCCAACCGGGGAGCTGTTTTTT.